This is a list of T cell receptor beta chains from one sample in a study of tumor-infiltrating lymphocytes in localized non-small cell lung cancer. Method: immunoSEQ multiplex PCR; TCRdb's copy keeps in-frame clones and lacks some. The sample carries more than 15,000 clones, around 74% recorded once. Sequencing was done on a sample of lung tumor tissue. The source is a human donor with non-small cell lung cancer. Both conserved end residues are part of each CDR3. The order of the fields is J gene, V gene, clone size, D gene, CDR3 protein, CDR3 DNA. D genes are given only for firm matches. For some rows the clone size is stated as once, few or many, or as a class when expanded; others skip it.

j_call: TRBJ1-5
v_call: TRBV28
clone_size: few
d_call: -
cdr3_aa: CASSSPEISNQPQHF
cdr3_nt: TGTGCCAGCAGCTCTCCGGAAATAAGCAATCAGCCCCAGCATTTT

j_call: TRBJ1-3
v_call: TRBV14
clone_size: -
d_call: -
cdr3_aa: CASSPHRGYGNTIYF
cdr3_nt: TGTGCCAGCAGCCCCCATAGGGGATATGGAAACACCATATATTTT

j_call: TRBJ1-1
v_call: TRBV7-9
clone_size: few
d_call: -
cdr3_aa: CASSLGEWNTEAFF
cdr3_nt: TGTGCCAGCAGCTTGGGGGAGTGGAACACTGAAGCTTTCTTT

j_call: TRBJ1-2
v_call: TRBV2
clone_size: -
d_call: -
cdr3_aa: CASGEGINYGYTF
cdr3_nt: TGTGCCAGCGGAGAGGGGATTAACTATGGCTACACCTTC

j_call: TRBJ1-1
v_call: TRBV28
clone_size: -
d_call: -
cdr3_aa: CASSLFQVMNTEAFF
cdr3_nt: TGTGCCAGCAGTTTATTCCAGGTAATGAACACTGAAGCTTTCTTT

j_call: TRBJ2-5
v_call: TRBV5-8
clone_size: -
d_call: -
cdr3_aa: CASSFAGPGQETQYF
cdr3_nt: TGTGCCAGCAGCTTCGCGGGACCCGGCCAAGAGACCCAGTACTTC

j_call: TRBJ2-5
v_call: TRBV9
clone_size: once
d_call: -
cdr3_aa: CASSLSEGFSQETQYF
cdr3_nt: TGTGCCAGCAGTCTATCGGAGGGTTTTTCACAAGAGACCCAGTACTTC

j_call: TRBJ2-6
v_call: TRBV5-1
clone_size: -
d_call: TRBD2
cdr3_aa: CASSLSWTSGFSSGANVLTF
cdr3_nt: TGCGCCAGCAGCTTGAGTTGGACTAGCGGTTTTAGCTCTGGGGCCAACGTCCTGACTTTC

j_call: TRBJ2-1
v_call: TRBV19
clone_size: few
d_call: TRBD2
cdr3_aa: CASSIADSGSNEQFF
cdr3_nt: TGTGCCAGTAGTATAGCGGATAGCGGGAGTAATGAGCAGTTCTTC

j_call: TRBJ2-5
v_call: TRBV5-4
clone_size: few
d_call: -
cdr3_aa: CASSPGGMDQYF
cdr3_nt: TGTGCCAGCAGCCCGGGTGGGATGGACCAGTACTTC

j_call: TRBJ2-4
v_call: TRBV4-1
clone_size: -
d_call: TRBD1
cdr3_aa: CASSQPLQGENIQYF
cdr3_nt: TGCGCCAGCAGCCAGCCCCTGCAGGGGGAAAACATTCAGTACTTC

j_call: TRBJ2-2
v_call: TRBV30
clone_size: -
d_call: -
cdr3_aa: CAWSVEGSGELFF
cdr3_nt: TGTGCCTGGAGTGTAGAGGGGTCCGGGGAGCTGTTTTTT

j_call: TRBJ1-1
v_call: TRBV7-9
clone_size: few
d_call: -
cdr3_aa: CASSRGRDWEAFF
cdr3_nt: TGTGCCAGCAGCCGAGGGCGGGACTGGGAAGCTTTCTTT

j_call: TRBJ2-7
v_call: TRBV11-2
clone_size: -
d_call: TRBD2
cdr3_aa: CASRAAGGPHEQYF
cdr3_nt: TGTGCCAGCAGAGCAGCGGGAGGGCCCCACGAGCAGTACTTC

j_call: TRBJ1-1
v_call: TRBV19
clone_size: -
d_call: TRBD1
cdr3_aa: CASASGQGGSEAFF
cdr3_nt: TGTGCCAGTGCCTCGGGACAGGGGGGATCTGAAGCTTTCTTT

j_call: TRBJ1-1
v_call: TRBV5-8
clone_size: -
d_call: -
cdr3_aa: CASSRPGPVMNTEAFF
cdr3_nt: TGTGCCAGCAGCAGGCCCGGGCCCGTCATGAACACTGAAGCTTTCTTT

j_call: TRBJ2-5
v_call: TRBV25-1
clone_size: -
d_call: -
cdr3_aa: CASSEAGVWETQYF
cdr3_nt: TGTGCCAGCAGTGAGGCCGGGGTTTGGGAGACCCAGTACTTC

j_call: TRBJ2-1
v_call: TRBV13
clone_size: -
d_call: -
cdr3_aa: CASSSRRYEQFF
cdr3_nt: TGTGCCAGCAGCTCCCGGAGGTATGAGCAGTTCTTC

j_call: TRBJ2-7
v_call: TRBV2
clone_size: medium-sized
d_call: TRBD2
cdr3_aa: CASCSGGSYEQYF
cdr3_nt: TGTGCCAGCTGTAGCGGGGGCTCCTACGAGCAGTACTTC

j_call: TRBJ1-5
v_call: TRBV4-1
clone_size: -
d_call: TRBD1
cdr3_aa: CASRRIIDRVSNQPQHF
cdr3_nt: TGCGCCAGCAGACGGATTATAGACAGGGTCAGCAATCAGCCCCAGCATTTT

j_call: TRBJ2-2
v_call: TRBV5-1
clone_size: -
d_call: -
cdr3_aa: CASSDLVRAETNTGELFF
cdr3_nt: TGCGCCAGCAGCGACCTGGTGCGAGCGGAAACAAACACCGGGGAGCTGTTTTTT

j_call: TRBJ2-6
v_call: TRBV5-4
clone_size: -
d_call: TRBD2
cdr3_aa: CASSPAGGTGANVLTF
cdr3_nt: TGTGCCAGCAGCCCCGCGGGAGGAACTGGGGCCAACGTCCTGACTTTC

j_call: TRBJ1-2
v_call: TRBV7-6
clone_size: -
d_call: TRBD1
cdr3_aa: CASSLLPGTGGLIGYTF
cdr3_nt: TGTGCCAGCAGCCTACTACCCGGGACAGGGGGATTGATTGGCTACACCTTC

j_call: TRBJ2-6
v_call: TRBV14
clone_size: -
d_call: -
cdr3_aa: CASSQMRISGANVLTF
cdr3_nt: TGTGCCAGCAGCCAAATGCGAATTTCAGGGGCCAACGTCCTGACTTTC

j_call: TRBJ1-2
v_call: TRBV6-1
clone_size: -
d_call: -
cdr3_aa: CASSEVYNYGYTF
cdr3_nt: TGTGCCAGCAGTGAAGTATATAACTATGGCTACACCTTC

j_call: TRBJ2-7
v_call: TRBV9
clone_size: -
d_call: -
cdr3_aa: CASSGVSGGSKYF
cdr3_nt: TGTGCCAGCAGCGGTGTTTCTGGTGGTTCGAAGTACTTC

j_call: TRBJ2-1
v_call: TRBV4-1
clone_size: -
d_call: -
cdr3_aa: CASSHAGGSIRQFF
cdr3_nt: TGCGCCAGCAGCCACGCCGGCGGGTCTATCAGGCAGTTCTTC

j_call: TRBJ1-3
v_call: TRBV30
clone_size: few
d_call: -
cdr3_aa: CAWVPLVSGNTIYF
cdr3_nt: TGTGCCTGGGTCCCCCTCGTCTCTGGAAACACCATATATTTT

j_call: TRBJ2-1
v_call: TRBV7-2
clone_size: -
d_call: TRBD2
cdr3_aa: CASSLAPLGAGGLYSYNEQFF
cdr3_nt: TGTGCCAGCAGCTTAGCCCCTCTGGGGGCGGGAGGCCTCTACTCCTACAATGAGCAGTTCTTC

j_call: TRBJ2-3
v_call: TRBV4-1
clone_size: -
d_call: -
cdr3_aa: CASSQAMALIDGTDTQYF
cdr3_nt: TGCGCCAGCAGCCAAGCGATGGCGCTCATCGACGGCACAGATACGCAGTATTTT

j_call: TRBJ1-1
v_call: TRBV19
clone_size: -
d_call: -
cdr3_aa: CASSRGHPNTEAFF
cdr3_nt: TGTGCCAGTAGTCGGGGGCACCCAAACACTGAAGCTTTCTTT

j_call: TRBJ1-1
v_call: TRBV27
clone_size: medium-sized
d_call: -
cdr3_aa: CASSPRSAFF
cdr3_nt: TGTGCCAGCAGTCCCCGGAGTGCTTTCTTT

j_call: TRBJ2-2
v_call: TRBV5-1
clone_size: -
d_call: -
cdr3_aa: CASSLEPNTGELFF
cdr3_nt: TGCGCCAGCAGCTTGGAGCCAAACACCGGGGAGCTGTTTTTT

j_call: TRBJ2-3
v_call: TRBV9
clone_size: -
d_call: -
cdr3_aa: CASSQEGGHSTDTQYF
cdr3_nt: TGTGCCAGCAGCCAAGAGGGGGGCCATAGCACAGATACGCAGTATTTT

j_call: TRBJ2-2
v_call: TRBV7-9
clone_size: -
d_call: TRBD1
cdr3_aa: CASSPLTGQGSVGELFF
cdr3_nt: TGTGCCAGCAGCCCACTGACCGGACAGGGCTCGGTCGGGGAGCTGTTTTTT

j_call: TRBJ2-1
v_call: TRBV5-6
clone_size: -
d_call: -
cdr3_aa: CASSRAISSYNEQFF
cdr3_nt: TGTGCCAGCAGTCGAGCCATTAGCTCCTACAATGAGCAGTTCTTC

j_call: TRBJ2-7
v_call: TRBV9
clone_size: -
d_call: TRBD2
cdr3_aa: CATQPSPSGNEACEQYF
cdr3_nt: TGTGCCACCCAGCCCTCACCTAGCGGAAATGAGGCGTGCGAGCAGTACTTC

j_call: TRBJ1-6
v_call: TRBV6-6
clone_size: -
d_call: TRBD1
cdr3_aa: CASTLGQGDSPLHF
cdr3_nt: TGTGCCAGCACCCTAGGACAGGGCGATTCACCCCTCCACTTT

j_call: TRBJ2-2
v_call: TRBV19
clone_size: -
d_call: -
cdr3_aa: CASSIDGPSTRELFF
cdr3_nt: TGTGCCAGTAGTATAGATGGTCCTTCCACCAGGGAGCTGTTTTTT

j_call: TRBJ1-1
v_call: TRBV5-1
clone_size: -
d_call: -
cdr3_aa: CASSDTDIMNTEAFF
cdr3_nt: TGCGCCAGCAGCGATACGGACATTATGAACACTGAAGCTTTCTTT

j_call: TRBJ2-2
v_call: TRBV27
clone_size: few
d_call: -
cdr3_aa: CASRPPGWTGELFF
cdr3_nt: TGTGCCAGCAGGCCTCCAGGTTGGACCGGGGAGCTGTTTTTT

j_call: TRBJ1-1
v_call: TRBV2
clone_size: -
d_call: -
cdr3_aa: CASSPSSYTEAFF
cdr3_nt: TGTGCCAGCAGTCCCTCAAGTTACACTGAAGCTTTCTTT

j_call: TRBJ1-3
v_call: TRBV30
clone_size: -
d_call: -
cdr3_aa: CAWKTPDLAGNTIYF
cdr3_nt: TGTGCCTGGAAAACCCCGGATCTGGCTGGAAACACCATATATTTT

j_call: TRBJ2-6
v_call: TRBV29-1
clone_size: -
d_call: TRBD1
cdr3_aa: CSVQGQGTGANVLTF
cdr3_nt: TGCAGCGTTCAGGGACAGGGGACTGGGGCCAACGTCCTGACTTTC

j_call: TRBJ1-2
v_call: TRBV28
clone_size: -
d_call: -
cdr3_aa: CASSQGQWYAGYTF
cdr3_nt: TGTGCCAGCAGTCAAGGACAGTGGTACGCGGGCTACACCTTC

j_call: TRBJ1-1
v_call: TRBV5-1
clone_size: -
d_call: -
cdr3_aa: CASSDSGTTFNTEAFF
cdr3_nt: TGCGCCAGCAGCGATTCCGGGACAACTTTTAACACTGAAGCTTTCTTT

j_call: TRBJ2-7
v_call: TRBV2
clone_size: -
d_call: -
cdr3_aa: CASSAPGTYEQYF
cdr3_nt: TGTGCCAGCAGCGCGCCAGGAACCTACGAGCAGTACTTC

j_call: TRBJ1-2
v_call: TRBV9
clone_size: -
d_call: TRBD1
cdr3_aa: CASSVVSRDREDGYTF
cdr3_nt: TGTGCCAGCAGCGTAGTATCGAGAGACAGGGAGGATGGCTACACCTTC